The next 26 T cell receptor beta chains were all read from a single sample in a study of blood T cell repertoires in COVID-19. Only in-frame clones appear in the TCRdb table, and some are missing; sequencing was by immunoSEQ multiplex PCR. The table includes more than 90,000 clones, around 94% detected once. Sequences were obtained from peripheral blood. These receptors were collected from a man between 50 and 59 years old with active COVID-19.

The chain combines TRBV5-1 with TRBJ2-1; tentative D call: TRBD1 (5 bases). Trimming pared 2 bases from V and 9 bases from J, leaving 12 bases between. CDR1 SGHRS and CDR2 YFSETQ come from the germline V gene. The CDR3 runs to 13 residues. The CDR3 sequence: CASSLQAAGEQFF. The DNA for the CDR3 is TGCGCCAGCAGCTTACAGGCGGCAGGTGAGCAGTTCTTC. The whole variable domain, filled in from reference TRBV5-1 and TRBJ2-1, reads KAGVTQTPRYLIKTRGQQVTLSCSPISGHRSVSWYQQTPGQGLQFLFEYFSETQRNKGNFPGRFSGRQFSNSRSEMNVSTLELGDSALYLCASSLQAAGEQFFGPGTRLTVL.

This sequence joins TRBV4-1 and TRBJ2-7; the D gene is possibly TRBD2 (6 bases). V shed 6 bases and J shed 4 bases, with 16 bases lying between them. Germline V gene lookup returns CDR1 MGHRA and CDR2 YSYEKL. The length of the CDR3 is 14 residues. CDR3: CASRREFGSYEQYF. DNA of the CDR3: TGCGCCAGCAGAAGAGAGTTCGGGAGTTACGAGCAGTACTTC.

This rearrangement joins TRBV19 to TRBJ2-3; weak D call: TRBD2 (6 bases). V was trimmed by 4 bases and J by 5 bases, leaving 16 bases between them. The germline gives CDR1 LNHDA, CDR2 SQIVND (reference sequence). The CDR3 length is 15 residues. The CDR3: CASSTLNAGRDTQYF. As DNA, the CDR3 is TGTGCCAGTAGTACCCTGAACGCGGGAAGAGATACGCAGTATTTT.

This clone is a singleton in its sample. The chain uses TRBV27 and TRBJ1-5; D gene uncertain. Trimming shortened V by 1 base and J by 4 bases, and 11 bases separated the two germline ends. Germline V lookup: CDR1 MNHEY, CDR2 SMNVEV (reference sequence). The CDR3 totals 15 residues. The CDR3 nucleotides read TGTGCCAGCAGTTTATGGCAGGATGGGAATCAGCCCCAGCATTTT. This sequence encodes CASSLWQDGNQPQHF.

This chain connects TRBV7-3 to TRBJ1-1; D is possibly TRBD1 (5 bases). CDR3 size: 19 residues. CDR1 and CDR2 from the germline V gene are SGHTA and FQGTGA. V was pared by 2 bases and J by 3 bases, with 25 bases between. The CDR3 region has the DNA TGTGCCAGCAGCTTAGTTGGAGTATCGGACATTCCCAAGGACACTGAAGCTTTCTTT. This sequence encodes CASSLVGVSDIPKDTEAFF.

This chain links TRBV18 with TRBJ2-7; 7 nucleotides line up with TRBD1. This CDR3 region has 15 residues. Germline V lookup: CDR1 KGHSH, CDR2 LQKENI. The ends lost 3 bases at V and 0 bases at J; junction bases unmatched: 5. The CDR3 DNA reads TGTGCCAGCTCACCTCGGGACAGTCTCTCCTACGAGCAGTACTTC. Its protein is CASSPRDSLSYEQYF.

V and J are TRBV6-5 and TRBJ2-7; the match to TRBD1 covers 8 bases. V was clipped by 6 bases and J by 6 bases; unmatched bases: 10. Germline CDR1 is MNHEY and CDR2 is SVGAGI. CDR3 length: 14 residues. The CDR3 loop is CASRKGQEEREQYF. The CDR3 bases are TGTGCCAGCAGGAAGGGACAGGAAGAGCGCGAGCAGTACTTC.

The V and J genes are TRBV28 and TRBJ1-5, with D perhaps TRBD1 (5 bases). Trimming left V 6 bases short and J 5 bases short, with 11 bases between. From germline, CDR1 is MDHEN and CDR2 SYDVKM. The CDR3 contains 13 residues. CDR3 sequence (DNA): TGTGCCAGCAGCAACGACAGAGATCAGCCCCAGCATTTT. This sequence encodes CASSNDRDQPQHF.

V and J are TRBV2 and TRBJ1-1; a weak D match, TRBD1 (6 bases). Germline CDR1 reads SNHLY; CDR2 reads FYNNEI. The CDR3 runs 13 residues. The V end lost 4 bases, the J end lost 7 bases, and 13 bases lay between the germline ends. The CDR3 DNA sequence: TGTGCCAGCAGTGTCAACAGGGTCGATGAAGCTTTCTTT. Protein sequence: CASSVNRVDEAFF.

This chain connects TRBV2 to TRBJ1-4, with 9 bases matching TRBD1. This CDR3 is built from 16 residues. Germline V gene data show CDR1 as SNHLY and CDR2 as FYNNEI. V lost 6 bases to trimming and J lost 3 bases; unmatched junction nucleotides: 8. DNA of the CDR3: TGTGCCAGCAGCCTGGACAGGGGCAACTCTAATGAAAAACTGTTTTTT. It specifies CASSLDRGNSNEKLFF.

The chain is built from TRBV7-3 and TRBJ2-2; a weak D match, TRBD1 (5 bases). V shed 3 bases and J shed 1 base, with 9 bases lying between them. Germline CDR1 and CDR2: SGHTA and FQGTGA. The CDR3 has 15 residues. The CDR3 bases are TGTGCCAGCAGCTTGGCGCAGGGGAACACCGGGGAGCTGTTTTTT. Residues: CASSLAQGNTGELFF.

The J gene is TRBJ2-7, the V gene TRBV4-1, with TRBD1 as a possible D gene (5 bases). The CDR3 spans 17 residues. V shed 0 bases and J shed 3 bases, with 18 bases lying between them. In germline, CDR1 is MGHRA, CDR2 YSYEKL. DNA for the CDR3: TGCGCCAGCAGCCAAGATCAGAGACAGCGTGTTATCTACGAGCAGTACTTC. It codes for CASSQDQRQRVIYEQYF.

The chain employs TRBV5-6 and TRBJ2-5, with D possibly being TRBD2 (7 bases). The ends were cut back, 0 bases at V and 5 bases at J, with 17 bases in the middle. The CDR3 has 16 amino acids. Per the germline V gene, CDR1 is SGHDT and CDR2 is YYEEEE. This chain's CDR3 is CASSLAVSGGLETQYF. The CDR3 DNA sequence: TGTGCCAGCAGCTTGGCCGTTTCGGGGGGCCTGGAGACCCAGTACTTC.

The J gene is TRBJ1-1, the V gene TRBV30, with TRBD1 matching over 8 bases. Germline CDR1 reads GTSNPN; CDR2 reads SVGIG (reference sequence). V shed 2 bases, J shed 5 bases, and the junction held 7 bases outside the gene matches. CDR3 length equals 14 residues. CDR3 DNA: TGTGCCTGGAGTAACGACAGGGGATTTACTGAAGCTTTCTTT. The encoded protein is CAWSNDRGFTEAFF.

There are a few counts of this clone. The chain couples TRBV12-3 or TRBV12-4 to TRBJ2-7; the D is unclear. This CDR3 contains 13 residues. Trimming shortened V by 5 bases and J by 0 bases, and 8 bases separated the two germline ends. The CDR3 DNA sequence: TGTGCCAGCAGTCCCCCTAGCTCCTACGAGCAGTACTTC. It codes for CASSPPSSYEQYF.

The chain uses TRBV15 and TRBJ1-3, with D uncertain. V was pared by 0 bases and J by 9 bases, with 9 bases between. Germline values: CDR1 LNHNV, CDR2 YYDKDF (reference sequence). The CDR3 has 13 residues. The CDR3 region is CATSRDQEGTIYF. The CDR3 nucleotides are TGTGCCACCAGCAGAGATCAGGAGGGCACCATATATTTT.

V and J are TRBV7-9 and TRBJ1-3; TRBD1 might be the D (5 bases). The CDR3 is made up of 14 amino acids. V lost 7 bases, J lost 0 bases, and 10 bases lay in between. Germline V gene data show CDR1 as SEHNR and CDR2 as FQNEAQ (reference sequence). This CDR3 is CASTVTVSGNTIYF. CDR3 bases: TGTGCCAGCACCGTGACAGTCTCTGGAAACACCATATATTTT.

The table lists this clone with a few counts. V and J are TRBV25-1 and TRBJ2-7; D gene ambiguous. Germline values: CDR1 MGHDK, CDR2 SYGVNS. Trimming took 1 base from V and 7 from J, leaving 11 bases between them. The CDR3 is 13 amino acids. This CDR3 reads CASSESMSREQYF. The CDR3 DNA sequence: TGTGCCAGCAGTGAATCGATGAGTCGAGAGCAGTACTTC.

The gene calls are TRBV28 and TRBJ2-3; tentatively, D is TRBD2 (5 bases). Per the germline V gene, CDR1 is MDHEN and CDR2 is SYDVKM. There are 14 residues in the CDR3. Trimming stripped 2 bases from V and 1 base from J, with 7 bases between. CDR3 amino acids: CASSLPAGTDTQYF. CDR3 coding DNA: TGTGCCAGCAGTTTACCAGCGGGCACAGATACGCAGTATTTT.

This chain uses TRBV27 with TRBJ2-2, with D tentatively TRBD1 (5 bases). This CDR3 contains 14 residues. CDR1 is MNHEY, CDR2 SMNVEV, per germline (reference sequence). The V end was cut by 2 bases, the J end by 5 bases, with 9 bases between. CDR3 nucleotides: TGTGCCAGCAGTTTAGTGGCAGGGACCGGGGAGCTGTTTTTT. Its protein is CASSLVAGTGELFF.

V usage is TRBV28 and J usage is TRBJ2-7; 11 positions agree with TRBD1. Trimming cost V 5 bases and J 3 bases; bases outside gene matches: 6. The CDR3 has 15 amino acids. The germline V gene encodes CDR1 MDHEN and CDR2 SYDVKM. The CDR3 region is CASSLGQGAGYEQYF. The CDR3 coding sequence is TGTGCCAGCAGTCTCGGACAGGGGGCGGGCTACGAGCAGTACTTC.

The V and J genes are TRBV10-3 and TRBJ2-7, with 8 bases that match TRBD1. The junction had 9 bases not matched to a gene; V was cut back by 10 bases and J by 4 bases. The CDR3 length is 13 residues. Per germline, CDR1 ENHRY and CDR2 SYGVKD. The CDR3 loop is CATTGGQAYEQYF. The DNA of the CDR3 is TGTGCCACAACAGGGGGGCAGGCGTACGAGCAGTACTTC.

The chain employs TRBV11-1 and TRBJ2-7, with D possibly matching TRBD1 (5 bases). Trimming pared 3 bases from V and 0 bases from J, leaving 12 bases between. CDR1 is SGHAT, CDR2 FQDESV, per germline (reference sequence). The CDR3 is 15 amino acids. The CDR3 DNA reads TGTGCCAGCAGCTTTGGGGCTGAGGTCTCCTACGAGCAGTACTTC. This sequence encodes CASSFGAEVSYEQYF.

The CDR3 nucleotides are TGCAGCGTTGAAGCTACAGACAGGGGGCGGACTGAAGCTTTCTTT. It codes for CSVEATDRGRTEAFF. The V gene is TRBV29-1, the J gene TRBJ1-1, with 10 positions matching TRBD1. The CDR3 contains 15 residues. The V segment lost 1 base and the J segment 5 bases; nucleotides outside the gene matches: 7. Germline CDR1 is SQVTM and CDR2 is ANQGSEA.

This sequence joins TRBV28 and TRBJ1-1; 7 positions match TRBD1. The CDR3 consists of 14 residues. Germline V lookup: CDR1 MDHEN, CDR2 SYDVKM. The J segment lost 8 bases and the V segment lost 7 bases, leaving 13 bases of the junction unmatched. The CDR3 DNA reads as TGTGCCAGCAAGCTGGGGGGAACAGGGGTGGAAGCTTTCTTT. Encoded protein: CASKLGGTGVEAFF.

This clone is a singleton in its sample. The chain links TRBV28 to TRBJ2-1; no definite D call. V gave up 7 bases and J gave up 0 bases, with 10 bases separating them. Germline V lookup: CDR1 MDHEN, CDR2 SYDVKM. The CDR3 length is 14 residues. CDR3 amino acids: CASTLSVSYNEQFF. For the CDR3, the DNA is TGTGCCAGCACCCTGTCTGTCTCCTACAATGAGCAGTTCTTC.